This T cell receptor beta chain comes out of a study of blood T cell repertoires in COVID-19. Study at large: The cDNA or gDNA used as material had been derived from T cells, B-cell-depleted T cells, or PBMCs.

The repertoire was sequenced with immunoSEQ multiplex PCR; TCRdb's copy has only in-frame clones and lacks some. The table records roughly 190,000 clones, around 85% of them present only once. Input material: PBMCs or T cells enriched from blood (not recorded which). This TCR was recovered from a woman aged 30 to 39 who had recovered from COVID-19.

CDR3 amino acids: CASTLSKPRGRHNGYTF. The CDR3 DNA follows: TGTGCCAGTACCCTATCAAAGCCCAGGGGGCGTCACAATGGCTACACCTTC. The chain uses TRBV19 and TRBJ1-2; TRBD1 aligns across 8 bases. The length of the CDR3 is 17 residues. After removal of 7 bases from V and 6 bases from J, the junction contained 19 bases not matched to a gene. Per the germline V gene, CDR1 is LNHDA and CDR2 is SQIVND (reference sequence). Based on the CDR3 plus reference TRBV19 and TRBJ1-2, the full variable domain is DGGITQSPKYLFRKEGQNVTLSCEQNLNHDAMYWYRQDPGQGLRLIYYSQIVNDFQKGDIAEGYSVSREKKESFPLTVTSAQKNPTAFYLCASTLSKPRGRHNGYTFGSGTRLTVV.